The text below deals with one TCR beta chain. Its antigen remains unidentified. No much larger clone exists at a distance of one base, and base qualities are not known. The data were obtained in a study of identical twins (dated by TCRdb to about 2016). Regarding the study in general: TCR alpha and beta repertoires from monozygotic twins, unrelated adults of various ages and cord blood were deep-sequenced to test whether fetal clonotypes persist. To rule out contamination, the twin experiments were replicated at different times with different library preparation protocols.

The paper's findings and limits, for the study overall: Invariant T cells such as MAIT and iNKT could partly confound zero-insertion analyses, although diverse VJ usage argued against such confounding for most clonotypes. In beta out-of-frame sequences, excess twin sharing was weaker, because having fewer shared sequences lowered the signal-to-noise ratio. Conclusions relied on cross-sectional statistical analysis, since the same donors could not be followed over many years. Out-of-frame TCR alpha sharing in monozygotic twins was systematically underestimated by recombination models, whereas sharing between unrelated individuals was in agreement with the recombination models. Compared with coincidental sharing between unrelated individuals, out-of-frame TCR alpha sequences shared between twins showed an excess of sequences with low generation probability. Abundant cord blood beta clonotypes carried fewer insertions; young adult naive repertoires showed a weaker similar trend, while memory repertoires showed none.

All donors were healthy Caucasians. The twin cohort comprised three pairs of female monozygotic twins, all aged roughly 18 to 30 years. RNA for TCR libraries was isolated from peripheral blood mononuclear cells. The library was generated by 5' RACE. The sequencer listed for this sample is Illumina HiSeq 2000. Template switching introduced a universal primer binding site; the final cDNA contained a unique molecular identifier, enabling accurate counting of TCR cDNA molecules. First-strand cDNA for TCR alpha and beta chains was synthesized from specific primers in the conserved constant-segment region. To control for contamination, every cDNA library carried two barcodes: a SMART-Mk sample barcode plus Illumina barcodes. Two successive PCR steps introduced TruSeq adapter sequences along with Illumina sample barcodes. The Illumina HiSeq platform was used with custom primers to sequence TCR alpha and beta cDNA libraries. In the authors' own workflow: Unique molecular identifiers were extracted from raw reads with MiGEC, and CDR3 positions were determined with MiXCR. Recombination models were inferred per individual with the repgenHMM and IGoR tools using an EM algorithm. Shared clonotype analysis was performed with the tcR package in R, normalizing sharing by the product of cloneset sizes. Out-of-frame nonproductive sequences were analyzed to study raw recombination free of thymic and clonal selection effects. TCRdb reanalyzed the raw reads on its own, using fastp at Q25 for trimming and MiXCR for clone calling, and kept in-frame beta chains. Identical CDR3 proteins give one entry, which carries the most common genes and DNA. These V and J calls are TCRdb output, not the study's own analysis. This sample is represented by about 890,000 distinct CDR3 sequences; roughly an eighth of them were singletons. The ten largest clones take up about 1.5% of the sample.

Counted from cysteine to phenylalanine, this CDR3 has 16 amino acids. The only DNA kept is the CDR3, 48 bases in frame from the first base. The germline V gene (reference sequence) yields LNHDA for CDR1 and SQIVND for CDR2. V was cut back by 5 bases and J by 6 bases, leaving a gap of 20 bases between them. The same specimen was also included in a second study, on yellow fever vaccine responses in identical twins. Looking at the second paper: According to the authors, in identical twins the way T cells responded to vaccination appeared partly convergent and partly personalized. In identical twins, the study followed T cell clones that responded to the vaccine with precision.

Recombination joined TRBV19 with TRBJ2-1, with a tentative D call of TRBD1 or TRBD2, each matching 5 bases. The material sequenced was PBMCs. The sequence was obtained from a woman aged 18-29 years in good health. The CDR3 reads as follows: CASSWGYPSVGNEQFF. The nucleotides read TGTGCCAGTAGTTGGGGGTACCCCTCGGTTGGCAATGAGCAGTTCTTC.